These 32 T cell receptor beta chains were sequenced from one sample in a study of blood T cell repertoires in COVID-19. The repertoire was sequenced with immunoSEQ multiplex PCR; TCRdb's copy has only in-frame clones and lacks some. Here the sample spans fewer than 300,000 clones, around 85% being singletons. Sequencing was performed on PBMCs or T cells enriched from blood (not recorded which). Source of these receptors: a woman in her twenties or thirties who had recovered from COVID-19.

This rearrangement joins TRBV6-5 to TRBJ2-7; possible D gene TRBD1, 6 bases. The germline V gene encodes CDR1 MNHEY and CDR2 SVGAGI. V dropped 7 bases and J dropped 2 bases, with 15 bases sitting between them. The CDR3 is 14 amino acids. CDR3 in amino acids: CASNPRGGTYEQYF. The CDR3, as DNA: TGTGCCAGCAACCCTCGAGGGGGAACCTACGAGCAGTACTTC.

The chain combines TRBV11-2 with TRBJ1-2; 8 bases are shared with TRBD1. Germline CDR1 and CDR2: SGHAT and FQNNGV. The V segment lost 1 base and the J segment 0 bases; nucleotides outside the gene matches: 10. The CDR3 runs 18 residues. This CDR3 is CASSLVRTGRKTNYGYTF. The DNA of the CDR3 is TGTGCCAGCAGCTTAGTAAGGACAGGGAGGAAAACTAACTATGGCTACACCTTC.

This clone was detected once. The chain employs TRBV9 and TRBJ1-1, with 7 bases matching TRBD1. Unmatched junction bases numbered 8, after V lost 4 bases and J lost 5 bases. The CDR3 runs 14 residues. Germline CDR1 reads SGDLS; CDR2 reads YYNGEE. CDR3 DNA: TGTGCCAGCAGCCCTTCACAGGGGCGGACTGAAGCTTTCTTT. Protein product: CASSPSQGRTEAFF.

The chain links TRBV7-2 to TRBJ2-7; the D is unclear. This CDR3 comprises 15 residues. Germline CDR1 SGHTA, CDR2 FQGNSA. Trimming pared 3 bases from V and 2 bases from J, leaving 14 bases between. CDR3 protein: CASSLVQPSPYEQYF. The CDR3 DNA is TGTGCCAGCAGCTTGGTACAGCCAAGTCCCTACGAGCAGTACTTC.

This chain joins TRBV7-8 and TRBJ1-4, with D tentatively TRBD1 (5 bases). The V gene's germline CDR1 is SGHVS and CDR2 FQNEAQ. V dropped 5 bases and J dropped 5 bases, with 24 bases sitting between them. CDR3 length: 18 amino acids. CDR3 amino acids: CASSPRGIGRQMNEKLFF. DNA of the CDR3: TGTGCCAGCAGCCCAAGGGGTATTGGTCGACAGATGAATGAAAAACTGTTTTTT.

This sequence joins TRBV5-1 and TRBJ1-6, with no clear D. Trimming cost V 3 bases and J 7 bases, with 11 bases left between them. CDR1 is SGHRS and CDR2 is YFSETQ in the germline V gene. The CDR3 runs 14 residues. The DNA of the CDR3 is TGCGCCAGCAGCTGGAGAGGCCTCAATTCACCCCTCCACTTT. Translated: CASSWRGLNSPLHF. Variable domain in full (rest from reference TRBV5-1 and TRBJ1-6): KAGVTQTPRYLIKTRGQQVTLSCSPISGHRSVSWYQQTPGQGLQFLFEYFSETQRNKGNFPGRFSGRQFSNSRSEMNVSTLELGDSALYLCASSWRGLNSPLHFGNGTRLTVT.

This clone showed up just a few times. The J gene is TRBJ1-1, the V gene TRBV25-1; D ambiguous. Between the trimmed V and J ends, which lost 3 bases and 0 bases, there was a span of 14 bases. Germline CDR1 and CDR2: MGHDK and SYGVNS. CDR3 size: 16 residues. The DNA for the CDR3 is TGTGCCAGCAGTGAGGGCAGCAGTACCATGAACACTGAAGCTTTCTTT. Protein: CASSEGSSTMNTEAFF.

The chain employs TRBV2 and TRBJ1-4, with TRBD1 matching over 8 bases. Trimming removed 10 bases from V and 4 bases from J; junction bases left unmatched: 5. Germline-derived CDR1 and CDR2 are SNHLY and FYNNEI. CDR3 length: 13 residues. The CDR3 reads CATGTGLNEKLFF. The CDR3 DNA sequence: TGTGCCACAGGGACAGGTCTTAATGAAAAACTGTTTTTT.

The rearrangement joins TRBV27 to TRBJ1-1; D may be TRBD1 (6 bases). CDR1 and CDR2 (germline): MNHEY, SMNVEV (reference sequence). This CDR3 is built from 15 residues. V lost 0 bases to trimming and J lost 1 base, with 9 bases between them. The CDR3 loop is CASSLSGAWNTEAFF. The DNA of the CDR3 is TGTGCCAGCAGTTTATCGGGGGCCTGGAACACTGAAGCTTTCTTT.

The V and J genes are TRBV4-1 and TRBJ1-1; D perhaps matches TRBD1 (6 bases). Per the germline V gene, CDR1 is MGHRA and CDR2 is YSYEKL. The V end lost 2 bases, the J end lost 5 bases, and 9 bases lay between the germline ends. CDR3 size: 13 residues. CDR3 DNA: TGCGCCAGCAGCCAACCAGGGGAGACTGAAGCTTTCTTT. It translates to CASSQPGETEAFF.

The chain has TRBV27 and TRBJ1-4; TRBD1 aligns across 10 bases. Germline CDR1 MNHEY, CDR2 SMNVEV (reference sequence). V lost 7 bases and J lost 7; bases outside the gene matches: 3. The CDR3 has 13 residues. The DNA for the CDR3 is TGTGCCAGCACCCGGACAGGGGGTGAAAAACTGTTTTTT. This sequence encodes CASTRTGGEKLFF.

The gene calls are TRBV13 and TRBJ2-5; 12 bases are shared with TRBD2. CDR3 size: 17 residues. The junction had 7 bases not matched to a gene; V was cut back by 1 base and J by 4 bases. Germline assignment: CDR1 PRHDT and CDR2 FYEKMQ (reference sequence). This CDR3 is CASSLVRLGLAGETQYF. CDR3 DNA sequence: TGTGCCAGCAGCTTAGTTCGTTTGGGACTAGCGGGAGAGACCCAGTACTTC.

The rearrangement uses TRBV6-5 and TRBJ1-2; 7 bases align to TRBD1. This CDR3 contains 12 residues. V dropped 6 bases and J dropped 7; count of bases not matched to a gene: 5. Germline assignment: CDR1 MNHEY and CDR2 SVGAGI. The CDR3, as DNA: TGTGCCAGCAGCACAGGGGATTTTGGCTACACCTTC. Its translation is CASSTGDFGYTF.

This rearrangement joins TRBV28 to TRBJ1-2; no firm D call. Germline V gives CDR1 MDHEN, CDR2 SYDVKM. There are 11 residues in the CDR3. Trimming left V 4 bases short and J 2 bases short, with 2 bases between. CDR3 region: CASSSNYGYTF. The CDR3 DNA follows: TGTGCCAGCAGTTCGAACTATGGCTACACCTTC.

This clone appeared once. J is TRBJ1-6 and V is TRBV10-3; D is possibly TRBD1 (5 bases). Germline assignment: CDR1 ENHRY and CDR2 SYGVKD. The CDR3 is made up of 12 amino acids. V was shortened by 11 bases and J by 7 bases, with 12 bases between the two germline ends. For the CDR3, the DNA is TGTGCCTCGGAGGGGTACAATTCACCCCTCCACTTT. Protein product: CASEGYNSPLHF.

This chain connects TRBV3-1 (or the pseudogene TRBV3-2) to TRBJ2-5; 11 bases align to TRBD2. The CDR3 length is 17 residues. Looked up from germline, CDR1 is LGHDT and CDR2 is YNNKEL (reference sequence). Trimming cost V 0 bases and J 5 bases; bases outside gene matches: 8. The CDR3 nucleotides are TGTGCCAGCAGCCAAGATGGCTTACTAGCGGGAGACGAGACCCAGTACTTC. The encoded protein is CASSQDGLLAGDETQYF.

The chain uses TRBV18 and TRBJ2-7, with 8 bases aligning to TRBD2. CDR1 and CDR2 (germline): KGHSH, LQKENI. CDR3 length: 16 amino acids. After removal of 6 bases from V and 0 bases from J, the junction contained 10 bases not matched to a gene. The CDR3 nucleotides are TGTGCCAGCTCTCTTCCGAGCGGGAGAAACTCCTACGAGCAGTACTTC. It translates to CASSLPSGRNSYEQYF.

The V and J genes are TRBV27 and TRBJ2-7; D gene uncertain. The V gene lost 3 bases and the J gene lost 2 bases, with 8 bases spanning the gap. There are 13 residues in the CDR3. The germline V gene has CDR1 MNHEY and CDR2 SMNVEV (reference sequence). CDR3: CASSLARTYEQYF. CDR3 nucleotides: TGTGCCAGCAGTTTGGCTCGAACCTACGAGCAGTACTTC.

The V and J genes are TRBV28 and TRBJ1-1, with 7 bases that match TRBD1. The CDR3 is 15 amino acids. The V gene end was trimmed by 1 base and the J gene end by 8 bases; junction bases not matched to a gene: 10. From germline, CDR1 is MDHEN and CDR2 SYDVKM. In DNA, the CDR3 is TGTGCCAGCAGTTTATCGACAGGGCCCGGAGGAGAAGCTTTCTTT. Residues: CASSLSTGPGGEAFF.

The V and J genes are TRBV10-3 and TRBJ2-3, with 9 bases identical to TRBD1. The CDR3 has 14 amino acids. CDR1 is ENHRY and CDR2 is SYGVKD in the germline V gene. V shed 4 bases, J shed 4 bases, and the junction held 3 bases outside the gene matches. In DNA, the CDR3 is TGTGCCATCAGTGGGACAGGGGCAGCAGATACGCAGTATTTT. It specifies CAISGTGAADTQYF.

In nucleotides, the CDR3 is TGTGCCAGCAGTTCGCTTAGACAGGCGGTATACAATGAGCAGTTCTTC. Protein: CASSSLRQAVYNEQFF. This chain connects TRBV5-6 to TRBJ2-1; D may be TRBD1 (6 bases). The germline CDR1 and CDR2 sequences are SGHDT and YYEEEE. Between the trimmed V and J ends, which lost 5 bases and 4 bases, there was a span of 19 bases. This CDR3 contains 16 residues.

The chain couples TRBV5-4 to TRBJ2-5, with 7 bases lining up with TRBD1. The CDR3 length is 13 residues. V lost 4 bases, J lost 5 bases, and 5 bases stayed unmatched. Germline V gives CDR1 SGHNT, CDR2 YYREEE (reference sequence). The CDR3 protein is CASSHRGMETQYF. CDR3 bases: TGTGCCAGCAGCCACAGGGGAATGGAGACCCAGTACTTC.

This chain joins TRBV7-3 and TRBJ2-3; D perhaps matches TRBD2 (5 bases). The germline gives CDR1 SGHTA, CDR2 FQGTGA. This CDR3 is built from 17 residues. V was shortened by 2 bases and J by 0 bases, with 15 bases between the two germline ends. This CDR3 reads CASSLADPGRSTDTQYF. The CDR3 nucleotides are TGTGCCAGCAGCTTAGCGGACCCGGGAAGAAGCACAGATACGCAGTATTTT.

This sequence joins TRBV5-1 and TRBJ2-1; 9 positions agree with TRBD1. With V trimmed by 4 bases and J by 5 bases, 7 bases remained unmatched. This CDR3 region has 15 residues. Germline-derived CDR1 and CDR2 are SGHRS and YFSETQ. The CDR3: CASSVGTGWDNEQFF. CDR3 DNA: TGCGCCAGCAGCGTAGGGACAGGGTGGGACAATGAGCAGTTCTTC. Full variable domain (missing parts from reference TRBV5-1 and TRBJ2-1): KAGVTQTPRYLIKTRGQQVTLSCSPISGHRSVSWYQQTPGQGLQFLFEYFSETQRNKGNFPGRFSGRQFSNSRSEMNVSTLELGDSALYLCASSVGTGWDNEQFFGPGTRLTVL.

This chain links TRBV19 with TRBJ2-3; tentatively, D is TRBD2 (6 bases). Trimming took off 1 base at V and 3 bases at J, with 11 bases between the two ends. Per germline, CDR1 LNHDA and CDR2 SQIVND (reference sequence). The CDR3 has 15 residues. This CDR3 is CASSIGGGITDTQYF. CDR3 in DNA: TGTGCCAGTAGTATAGGGGGCGGGATAACAGATACGCAGTATTTT.

The V call is TRBV27, the J call TRBJ2-7, with TRBD1 matching 9 bases. The CDR3 is 15 residues long. The ends lost 6 bases at V and 2 bases at J; junction bases unmatched: 8. The V gene's germline CDR1 is MNHEY and CDR2 SMNVEV (reference sequence). The CDR3 loop is CASRFGTGTPYEQYF. DNA of the CDR3: TGTGCCAGCAGGTTCGGGACAGGGACCCCCTACGAGCAGTACTTC.

V and J are TRBV19 and TRBJ2-7; D might be TRBD1 (6 bases). The CDR3 is 13 residues long. Per germline, CDR1 LNHDA and CDR2 SQIVND (reference sequence). V was cut by 5 bases and J by 3 bases, with 11 bases left in between. The CDR3 here is CASSARGYYEQYF. The CDR3 DNA reads as TGTGCCAGTAGTGCCAGGGGATACTACGAGCAGTACTTC.

This CDR3 reads CASSLEAGNTEAFF. For the CDR3, the DNA is TGCGCCAGCAGCTTGGAGGCAGGGAATACTGAAGCTTTCTTT. The chain has TRBV5-1 and TRBJ1-1; D might be TRBD1 (5 bases). This CDR3 comprises 14 residues. CDR1 and CDR2 (germline): SGHRS, YFSETQ. Trimming removed 0 bases from V and 5 bases from J, with 11 bases in between.

The chain links TRBV6-5 to TRBJ1-5; 8 nucleotides line up with TRBD1. Unmatched junction bases numbered 6, after V lost 8 bases and J lost 6 bases. CDR3 size: 13 residues. The germline V gene encodes CDR1 MNHEY and CDR2 SVGAGI. CDR3 sequence reads: CASERTGTQPQHF. CDR3 nucleotides: TGTGCCAGCGAACGGACAGGGACTCAGCCCCAGCATTTT.

The chain uses TRBV18 and TRBJ1-5, with a tentative D call TRBD1 (6 bases). Trimming took off 0 bases at V and 4 bases at J, with 19 bases between the two ends. CDR1 KGHSH and CDR2 LQKENI come from the germline V gene. The CDR3 loop spans 18 amino acids. The CDR3 is CASSPPWGPGAGNQPQHF. CDR3 sequence (DNA): TGTGCCAGCTCACCACCCTGGGGCCCAGGGGCAGGGAATCAGCCCCAGCATTTT. Full variable domain (outside the CDR3, taken from reference TRBV18 and TRBJ1-5): NAGVMQNPRHLVRRRGQEARLRCSPMKGHSHVYWYRQLPEEGLKFMVYLQKENIIDESGMPKERFSAEFPKEGPSILRIQQVVRGDSAAYFCASSPPWGPGAGNQPQHFGDGTRLSIL.

V gene TRBV7-9 combines with J gene TRBJ2-2, with 12 bases fitting TRBD2. Germline V lookup: CDR1 SEHNR, CDR2 FQNEAQ (reference sequence). After removal of 5 bases from V and 1 base from J, the junction contained 8 bases not matched to a gene. The CDR3 is 18 residues long. The CDR3 DNA reads as TGTGCCAGCAGCCAACTAGCGGGAGGCCGCCTGAACACCGGGGAGCTGTTTTTT. Its translation: CASSQLAGGRLNTGELFF.

This chain uses TRBV10-3 with TRBJ1-6; D gene unclear. There are 13 residues in the CDR3. With 4 bases removed from V and 8 bases from J, the gap between germline ends came to 9 bases. The germline V gene encodes CDR1 ENHRY and CDR2 SYGVKD. The CDR3 here is CAISGGRDSPLHF. In DNA, the CDR3 is TGTGCCATCAGTGGTGGGAGGGATTCACCCCTCCACTTT.